The 3 T cell receptor beta chains below come from one sample, sequenced in a study of OX40 agonist ivuxolimab in advanced cancers. Sequencing was performed with immunoSEQ multiplex PCR; in TCRdb, only in-frame clones are kept and a portion is missing. The data show tens of thousands of clones, about nine tenths seen once. The source material was CD4+ or CD8+ T cells sorted from blood, sampled in a trial of the OX40 agonist ivuxolimab. The receptors come from an adult with an advanced solid tumor such as melanoma, head and neck, liver or kidney cancer.

V usage is TRBV30 and J usage is TRBJ2-1; D is undetermined. Trimming stripped 6 bases from V and 0 bases from J, with 12 bases between. Germline values: CDR1 GTSNPN, CDR2 SVGIG (reference sequence). The CDR3 contains 14 residues. The CDR3, as DNA: TGTGCCTGCAAAGGTGGGGACTCCTACAATGAGCAGTTCTTC. Protein: CACKGGDSYNEQFF.

This rearrangement joins TRBV6-4 to TRBJ2-3; TRBD2 might be the D (6 bases). The V end lost 1 base, the J end lost 3 bases, and 8 bases lay between the germline ends. Per the germline V gene, CDR1 is MRHNA and CDR2 is SNTAGT. The CDR3 is 14 amino acids. The CDR3 DNA is TGTGCCAGCAGTGACTACGGGGGTACAGATACGCAGTATTTT. Translating gives CASSDYGGTDTQYF.

This chain uses TRBV6-5 with TRBJ1-2; 11 bases match TRBD1. CDR1 is MNHEY, CDR2 SVGAGI, per germline. CDR3 length equals 14 residues. Trimming cost V 1 base and J 5 bases; bases outside gene matches: 0. The CDR3 region is CASSYWDRGYGYTF. The CDR3 DNA sequence: TGTGCCAGCAGTTACTGGGACAGGGGGTATGGCTACACCTTC.